This T cell receptor (beta chain) appears in the sequencing data of a study of T cells in Graves' hyperthyroidism and ophthalmopathy. The germline V and J ends were trimmed by 5 bases and 5 bases, with 13 bases remaining between them. Germline V lookup: CDR1 MDHEN, CDR2 SYDVKM. The CDR3 consists of 13 residues. RNA transcripts served as the template for amplifying TCR beta CDR3 regions. The HTBI primer set drove a first-round RT-PCR of the TCR CDR3. Via MiXCR, TCRdb re-called the multiplex PCR reads, giving one row per CDR3 protein. The sample lists some 510,000 distinct CDR3 sequences, more than 20% occurring once. This clonotype showed up many times.

The sequence was obtained from a man younger than 35 with Graves' hyperthyroidism. This chain links TRBV28 with TRBJ2-7; D might be TRBD1 or TRBD2, each matching 5 bases. Sequencing was done on a sample of blood. In DNA, the CDR3 is TGTGCCAGCAGTGTAGGTCCGGGGCACGAGCAGTACTTC. Its translation is CASSVGPGHEQYF.